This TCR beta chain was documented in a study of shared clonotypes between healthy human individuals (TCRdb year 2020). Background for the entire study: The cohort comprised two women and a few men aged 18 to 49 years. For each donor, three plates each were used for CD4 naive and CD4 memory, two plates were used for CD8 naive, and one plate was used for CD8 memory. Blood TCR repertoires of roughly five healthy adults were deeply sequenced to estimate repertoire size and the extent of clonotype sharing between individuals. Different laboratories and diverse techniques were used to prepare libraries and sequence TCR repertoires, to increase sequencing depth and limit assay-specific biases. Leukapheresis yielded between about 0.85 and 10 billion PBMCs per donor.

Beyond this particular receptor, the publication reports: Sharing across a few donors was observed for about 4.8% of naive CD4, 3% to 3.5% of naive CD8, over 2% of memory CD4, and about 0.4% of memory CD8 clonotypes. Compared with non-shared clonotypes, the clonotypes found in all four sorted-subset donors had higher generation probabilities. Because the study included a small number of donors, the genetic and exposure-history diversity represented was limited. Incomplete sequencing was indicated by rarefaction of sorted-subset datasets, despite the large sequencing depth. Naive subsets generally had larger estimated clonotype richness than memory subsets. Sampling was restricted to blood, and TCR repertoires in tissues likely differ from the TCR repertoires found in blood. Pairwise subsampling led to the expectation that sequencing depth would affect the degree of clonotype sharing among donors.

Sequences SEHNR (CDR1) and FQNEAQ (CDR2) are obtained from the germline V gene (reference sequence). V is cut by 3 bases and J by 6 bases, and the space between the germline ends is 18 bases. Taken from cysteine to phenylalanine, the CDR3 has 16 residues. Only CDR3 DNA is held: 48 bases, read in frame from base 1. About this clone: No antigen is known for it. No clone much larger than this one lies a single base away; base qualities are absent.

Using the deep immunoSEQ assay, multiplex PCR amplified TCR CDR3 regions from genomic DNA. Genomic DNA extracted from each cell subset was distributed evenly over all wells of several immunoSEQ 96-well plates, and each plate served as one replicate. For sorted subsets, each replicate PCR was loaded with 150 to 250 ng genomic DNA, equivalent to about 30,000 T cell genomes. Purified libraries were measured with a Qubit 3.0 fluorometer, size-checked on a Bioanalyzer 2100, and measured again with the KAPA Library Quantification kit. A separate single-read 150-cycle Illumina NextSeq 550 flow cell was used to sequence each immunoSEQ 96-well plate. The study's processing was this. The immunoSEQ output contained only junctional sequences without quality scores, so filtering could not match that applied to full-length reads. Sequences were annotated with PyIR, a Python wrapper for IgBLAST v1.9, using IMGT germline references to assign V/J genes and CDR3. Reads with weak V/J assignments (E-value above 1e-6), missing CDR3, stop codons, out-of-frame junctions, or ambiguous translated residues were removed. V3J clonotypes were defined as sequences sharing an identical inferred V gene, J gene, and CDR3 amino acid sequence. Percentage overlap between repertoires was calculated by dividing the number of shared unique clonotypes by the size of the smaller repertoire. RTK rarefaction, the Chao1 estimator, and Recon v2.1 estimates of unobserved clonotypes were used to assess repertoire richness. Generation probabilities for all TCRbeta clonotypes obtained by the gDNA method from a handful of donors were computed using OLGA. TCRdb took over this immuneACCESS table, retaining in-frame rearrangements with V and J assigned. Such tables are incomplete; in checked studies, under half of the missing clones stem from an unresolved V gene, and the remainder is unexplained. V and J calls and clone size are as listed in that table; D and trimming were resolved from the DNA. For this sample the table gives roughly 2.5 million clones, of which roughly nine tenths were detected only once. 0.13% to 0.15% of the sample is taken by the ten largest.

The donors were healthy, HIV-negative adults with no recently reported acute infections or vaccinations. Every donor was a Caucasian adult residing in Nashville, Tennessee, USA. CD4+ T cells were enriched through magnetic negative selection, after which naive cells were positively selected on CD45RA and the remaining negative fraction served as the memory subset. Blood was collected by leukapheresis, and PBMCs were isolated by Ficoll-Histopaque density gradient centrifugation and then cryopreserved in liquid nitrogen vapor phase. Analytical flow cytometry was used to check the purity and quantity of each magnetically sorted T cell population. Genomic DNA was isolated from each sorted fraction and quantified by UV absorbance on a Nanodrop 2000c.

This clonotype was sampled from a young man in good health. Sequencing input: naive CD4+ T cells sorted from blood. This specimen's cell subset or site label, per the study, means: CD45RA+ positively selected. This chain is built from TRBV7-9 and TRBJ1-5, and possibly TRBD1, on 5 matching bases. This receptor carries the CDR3 CASSFSGGDGGQPQHF. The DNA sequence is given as TGTGCCAGCAGCTTCAGCGGCGGGGACGGGGGTCAGCCCCAGCATTTT.